Presented here are 9 T cell receptor beta chains from one specimen sequenced in a study of cytomegalovirus exposure and HLA in healthy donors. Use of 60 Vbeta and 13 Jbeta primers characterized the PCR. Produced via immunoSEQ multiplex PCR; TCRdb's table is partial and in-frame only. Of some 150,000 clones listed, approximately 79% were seen once; the top ten hold over 1.1%. Sequenced input: PBMCs. These receptor sequences come from a man in his sixties in good health and CMV-seronegative.

V usage is TRBV7-3 and J usage is TRBJ1-1, with D tentatively TRBD1 (5 bases). The V end lost 4 bases, the J end lost 1 base, and 7 bases lay between the germline ends. Germline V CDR1 and CDR2: SGHTA, FQGTGA. This CDR3 has 13 residues. The CDR3 bases are TGTGCCAGCAGCTCCGGACAGAACACTGAAGCTTTCTTT. This sequence encodes CASSSGQNTEAFF.

The chain joins TRBV30 to TRBJ2-7, with TRBD1 identical over 8 bases. Germline trimming cut 3 bases from V and 0 bases from J; bases unmatched to any gene: 4. CDR1 and CDR2 (germline): GTSNPN, SVGIG (reference sequence). CDR3 length equals 14 residues. CDR3 bases: TGTGCCTGGAGAGCGGACAGGGTCTCCTACGAGCAGTACTTC. Translating it yields CAWRADRVSYEQYF.

The gene calls are TRBV28 and TRBJ2-3, with D maybe TRBD1 (5 bases). Germline V lookup: CDR1 MDHEN, CDR2 SYDVKM. This CDR3 comprises 15 residues. Trimming removed 4 bases from V and 6 bases from J, with 17 bases in between. CDR3 amino acids: CASSSSGRAADTQYF. Here the CDR3 DNA reads TGTGCCAGCAGTTCCTCGGGCAGGGCGGCGGATACGCAGTATTTT.

V and J are TRBV7-8 and TRBJ1-5; weak D call: TRBD1 (5 bases). The CDR3 contains 13 residues. V lost 5 bases, J lost 7 bases, and 12 bases lay in between. Germline lookup yields CDR1 SGHVS and CDR2 FQNEAQ. CDR3 sequence: CASSIQDPQPQHF. CDR3 DNA sequence: TGTGCCAGCAGCATACAGGATCCGCAGCCCCAGCATTTT.

The chain uses TRBV19 and TRBJ1-5, with D tentatively TRBD1 (5 bases). Deletions cut 5 bases from V and 9 bases from J, with 20 bases between. Germline CDR1 is LNHDA and CDR2 is SQIVND (reference sequence). The CDR3 has 15 residues. As DNA, the CDR3 is TGTGCCAGTAGTTCGGGCAGCGCCCTCGGGGGGCCCCAGCATTTT. This encodes CASSSGSALGGPQHF.

This clone was seen a few times. This chain links TRBV7-9 with TRBJ2-5; maybe TRBD2 (6 bases). The CDR3 is 16 residues long. Between the trimmed V and J ends, which lost 5 bases and 1 base, there was a span of 17 bases. Germline lookup yields CDR1 SEHNR and CDR2 FQNEAQ (reference sequence). In DNA, the CDR3 is TGTGCCAGCAGCCCCTCCCGGGGGACCCTCCAAGAGACCCAGTACTTC. Translated: CASSPSRGTLQETQYF.

This clone was picked up a small number of times. The gene calls are TRBV7-2 and TRBJ2-2, with unresolved D. CDR3 length: 13 residues. Per the germline V gene, CDR1 is SGHTA and CDR2 is FQGNSA. The V end was cut by 5 bases, the J end by 1 base, with 5 bases between. The CDR3 here is CASSLKNTGELFF. The CDR3 region has the DNA TGTGCCAGCAGCCTAAAGAACACCGGGGAGCTGTTTTTT.

The table lists this clone with a few counts. V gene TRBV18 combines with J gene TRBJ2-5; D ambiguous. Between the trimmed V and J ends, which lost 8 bases and 2 bases, there was a span of 18 bases. This CDR3 is built from 15 residues. CDR1 and CDR2 (germline): KGHSH, LQKENI. The CDR3 sequence is CASLTSRVAQETQYF. The DNA for the CDR3 is TGTGCCAGCCTAACCTCTCGGGTCGCACAAGAGACCCAGTACTTC.

This chain connects TRBV6-1 to TRBJ2-5, with TRBD2 matching over 10 bases. Germline CDR1 and CDR2: MNHNS and SASEGT. Unmatched junction bases numbered 6, after V lost 4 bases and J lost 4 bases. This CDR3 is 15 amino acids long. CDR3 DNA: TGTGCCAGCAGTGTTAATAGCGGGGGGCTAGAGACCCAGTACTTC. Amino acids: CASSVNSGGLETQYF.